This T cell receptor (beta chain) was recorded in a study of blood T cell repertoires in COVID-19. This table comes from immunoSEQ multiplex PCR, and its TCRdb copy is limited to in-frame clones, with some not included. The data show tens of thousands of clones, roughly 79% seen once. This clone showed up many times. The CDR3 length is 15 residues. Germline V gives CDR1 SGHTS, CDR2 YDEGEE. The V end lost 2 bases, the J end lost 0 bases, and 10 bases lay between the germline ends. This chain connects TRBV5-8 to TRBJ2-3, with D maybe TRBD1 (6 bases). The TCR was taken from a human donor in a cohort sampled during active COVID-19. Sequencing was done on a sample of peripheral blood. The CDR3 sequence is CASSFGTLSTDTQYF. For the CDR3, the DNA is TGTGCCAGCAGCTTTGGGACACTAAGCACAGATACGCAGTATTTT.